This T cell receptor (beta chain) originates from a study of OX40 agonist ivuxolimab in advanced cancers. Study-wide background: Dose-escalation subjects each had hepatocellular carcinoma, melanoma, renal cell or head and neck cancer.

The CDR3 is 14 residues long. V shed 3 bases and J shed 0 bases, with 3 bases lying between them. The germline gives CDR1 SGHTA, CDR2 FQGTGA. The data were produced by immunoSEQ multiplex PCR, yet TCRdb's version contains in-frame clones alone and is incomplete. The sample lists 44,000 or so clones, approximately 79% occurring once. Patients had blood sampled at baseline and again on cycle 4 day 1 and cycle 7 day 1. The sample consisted of CD4+ or CD8+ T cells sorted from blood, taken in a trial of the OX40 agonist ivuxolimab. The receptor was derived from an adult with an advanced solid tumor such as melanoma, head and neck, liver or kidney cancer. The chain combines TRBV7-3 with TRBJ1-6, with D uncertain. CDR3 in amino acids: CASSLSSYNSPLHF. The CDR3 DNA sequence: TGTGCCAGCAGCTTGAGCTCCTATAATTCACCCCTCCACTTT.